Shown below are 14 T cell receptor beta chains from a single sample sequenced in a study of cytomegalovirus exposure and HLA in healthy donors. The PCR ran on 60 Vbeta and 13 Jbeta primers. Sequencing used immunoSEQ multiplex PCR; TCRdb keeps in-frame clones, though not all of them. Here the sample spans about 140,000 clones, 70% to 90% being singletons. The sample comprised PBMCs. All receptors come from a man aged 50 to 60 in good health and CMV-seronegative.

This chain uses TRBV27 with TRBJ2-2, with D perhaps TRBD1 (6 bases). The CDR3 sequence is 14 residues long. The ends were cut back, 8 bases at V and 2 bases at J, with 12 bases in the middle. CDR1 is MNHEY and CDR2 is SMNVEV in the germline V gene (reference sequence). The CDR3 is CASGRDINTGELFF. In DNA form, the CDR3 reads TGTGCCAGCGGCCGGGACATAAACACCGGGGAGCTGTTTTTT.

CDR3 sequence: CSVVPGTANNEQFF. The CDR3 nucleotides are TGCAGCGTTGTACCCGGGACAGCTAACAATGAGCAGTTCTTC. This chain connects TRBV29-1 to TRBJ2-1; 7 bases agree with TRBD1. CDR1 SQVTM and CDR2 ANQGSEA come from the germline V gene. The CDR3 runs 14 residues. J gave up 5 bases and V 4 bases, and 8 bases lay outside the gene matches.

The chain links TRBV7-9 to TRBJ1-5, with D unresolved. The V gene lost 1 base and the J gene lost 9 bases, with 19 bases spanning the gap. The CDR3 totals 16 residues. CDR1 is SEHNR, CDR2 FQNEAQ, per germline (reference sequence). The CDR3 spells CASSLGSSGEQTPQHF. CDR3 in DNA: TGTGCCAGCAGCTTAGGTTCGTCCGGAGAGCAAACGCCCCAGCATTTT.

The rearrangement joins TRBV2 to TRBJ1-1, with 7 bases aligning to TRBD1. The CDR3 is made up of 13 amino acids. Trimming took 8 bases from V and 5 from J; bases not matched to a gene: 8. CDR1 is SNHLY and CDR2 is FYNNEI in the germline V gene. CDR3 nucleotide sequence: TGTGCCAGCTTGGGGGGACAGCGTACTGAAGCTTTCTTT. Amino acids: CASLGGQRTEAFF.

The chain employs TRBV6-6 and TRBJ2-2, with 11 bases matching TRBD1. V lost 2 bases and J lost 5; bases outside the gene matches: 4. CDR1 MNHNY and CDR2 SVGAGI come from the germline V gene (reference sequence). The length of the CDR3 is 16 residues. The CDR3 protein is CASSYGTGGKTGELFF. CDR3 DNA sequence: TGTGCCAGCAGTTACGGGACAGGGGGAAAGACCGGGGAGCTGTTTTTT.

The rearrangement links TRBV30 to TRBJ2-1; the D gene is possibly TRBD2 (5 bases). Germline V gene sequence: CDR1 GTSNPN, CDR2 SVGIG (reference sequence). The CDR3 sequence is 15 residues long. V gave up 3 bases and J gave up 9 bases, with 21 bases separating them. CDR3: CAWRPAGGSSGEQFF. Written as DNA, the CDR3 is TGTGCCTGGAGACCCGCGGGTGGCTCTTCTGGTGAGCAGTTCTTC. The full variable domain, its missing parts supplied by reference TRBV30 and TRBJ2-1, is SQTIHQWPATLVQPVGSPLSLECTVEGTSNPNLYWYRQAAGRGLQLLFYSVGIGQISSEVPQNLSASRPQDRQFILSSKKLLLSDSGFYLCAWRPAGGSSGEQFFGPGTRLTVL.

A note on this clone: The same CDR3 can be traced to other DNA sequences in this sample. The chain recombines TRBV29-1 with TRBJ2-1, with 15 bases that match TRBD2. CDR1 SQVTM and CDR2 ANQGSEA come from the germline V gene. V lost 3 bases, J lost 9 bases, and 15 bases stayed unmatched. CDR3 size: 18 residues. Here the CDR3 reads CSVEAGLGLAGGGGEQFF. In DNA form, the CDR3 reads TGCAGCGTTGAGGCGGGGTTGGGACTAGCGGGAGGAGGAGGTGAGCAGTTCTTC.

J is TRBJ2-5 and V is TRBV6-5, with 11 bases lining up with TRBD1. The DNA end lines up better with TRBJ2-7; the J call may be wrong. The CDR3 extends over 15 amino acids. CDR1 and CDR2 from the germline V gene are MNHEY and SVGAGI. DNA for the CDR3: TGTGCCAGCAGAAAGGGACAGGGGGTTTCCTACGAGCAGTACTTC. Translated, it gives CASRKGQGVSYEQYF.

Only a few counts were recorded for this clone. The V call is TRBV5-6, the J call TRBJ2-7; D ambiguous. V was trimmed by 0 bases and J by 0 bases, leaving 7 bases between them. Germline assignment: CDR1 SGHDT and CDR2 YYEEEE. This CDR3 region has 14 residues. CDR3 in DNA: TGTGCCAGCAGCTTGGGACGGAGCTCCTACGAGCAGTACTTC. Translated, it gives CASSLGRSSYEQYF. The full variable domain, completed using reference TRBV5-6 and TRBJ2-7, is DAGVTQSPTHLIKTRGQQVTLRCSPKSGHDTVSWYQQALGQGPQFIFQYYEEEERQRGNFPDRFSGHQFPNYSSELNVNALLLGDSALYLCASSLGRSSYEQYFGPGTRLTVT.

This clone was counted a few times. The J gene is TRBJ2-1, the V gene TRBV7-9; TRBD2 aligns across 8 bases. The CDR3 is 15 residues long. The ends lost 6 bases at V and 3 bases at J; junction bases unmatched: 7. In germline, CDR1 is SEHNR, CDR2 FQNEAQ (reference sequence). In nucleotides, the CDR3 is TGTGCCAGCAGGAGTGGCGGGGGGCACTACAATGAGCAGTTCTTC. It codes for CASRSGGGHYNEQFF.

V usage is TRBV19 and J usage is TRBJ2-1; 16 bases agree with TRBD2. The V gene end was trimmed by 3 bases and the J gene end by 7 bases; junction bases not matched to a gene: 3. The CDR3 loop spans 16 amino acids. Germline CDR1 reads LNHDA; CDR2 reads SQIVND (reference sequence). The CDR3 loop reads CASSMGLAGGPNEQFF. CDR3 in DNA: TGTGCCAGTAGTATGGGACTAGCGGGAGGGCCGAATGAGCAGTTCTTC.

V and J are TRBV19 and TRBJ1-5; D not resolved. CDR1 is LNHDA, CDR2 SQIVND, per germline (reference sequence). The V end was cut by 3 bases, the J end by 4 bases, with 10 bases between. CDR3 length: 14 amino acids. Here the CDR3 DNA reads TGTGCCAGTAGTATGCCCCCCCTAAATCAGCCCCAGCATTTT. Its protein is CASSMPPLNQPQHF.

The chain joins TRBV7-9 to TRBJ1-1; perhaps TRBD1 as D (6 bases). Trimming pared 6 bases from V and 7 bases from J, leaving 12 bases between. This CDR3 is 12 amino acids long. Per germline, CDR1 SEHNR and CDR2 FQNEAQ (reference sequence). The CDR3 coding sequence is TGTGCCAGCAGGGAACAGGGATTTGAAGCTTTCTTT. It codes for CASREQGFEAFF.

The genes are TRBV2 and TRBJ1-4, with TRBD1 matching 8 bases. CDR1 SNHLY and CDR2 FYNNEI come from the germline V gene. CDR3 length: 15 amino acids. Trimming cost V 6 bases and J 8 bases; bases outside gene matches: 11. CDR3 amino acids: CASRQFDRGGEKLFF. DNA of the CDR3: TGTGCCAGCAGACAATTCGACAGGGGAGGCGAAAAACTGTTTTTT.